This T cell receptor (beta chain) was captured by sequencing in a study of post-analysis software for immune sequencing data. Looking at the study overall: Secondary progressive, relapsing-remitting and progressive-relapsing multiple sclerosis were among the included disease courses. The study, taken as a whole, reports: TRBV5-6, TRBV5-1 and TRBV20-1 belonged to a set of a handful of TRBV segments that were more frequent in patients than controls.

Trimming took 0 bases from V and 4 from J; bases not matched to a gene: 5. Germline assignment: CDR1 MGHRA and CDR2 YSYEKL. There are 16 residues in the CDR3. About this clonotype: Its target is unknown.

cDNA libraries for TCR beta contained unique molecular identifiers. TCRdb reprocessed the PCR reads with MiXCR, giving one entry per CDR3 protein. The sample includes 650,000 to 900,000 distinct CDR3 sequences, 46% seen only once; the top ten take 4% to 5%. The receptor's source is a girl aged 5-17 years with multiple sclerosis. The chain recombines TRBV4-1 with TRBJ2-7, with 11 positions matching TRBD2. The sample taken for sequencing was blood. CDR3 DNA sequence: TGCGCCAGCAGCCAAGAATGGTCTAGCGGGAGGTACGAGCAGTACTTC. It yields the protein CASSQEWSSGRYEQYF.